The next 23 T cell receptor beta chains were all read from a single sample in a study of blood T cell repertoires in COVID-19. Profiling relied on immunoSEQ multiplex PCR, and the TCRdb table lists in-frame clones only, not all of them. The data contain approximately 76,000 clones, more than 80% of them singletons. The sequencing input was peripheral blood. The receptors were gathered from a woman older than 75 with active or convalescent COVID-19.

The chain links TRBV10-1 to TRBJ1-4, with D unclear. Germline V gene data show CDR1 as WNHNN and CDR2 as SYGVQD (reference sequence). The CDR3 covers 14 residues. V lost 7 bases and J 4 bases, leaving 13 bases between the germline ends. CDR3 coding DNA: TGCGCCAGCACTCACTACACTAGTAATGAAAAACTGTTTTTT. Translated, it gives CASTHYTSNEKLFF.

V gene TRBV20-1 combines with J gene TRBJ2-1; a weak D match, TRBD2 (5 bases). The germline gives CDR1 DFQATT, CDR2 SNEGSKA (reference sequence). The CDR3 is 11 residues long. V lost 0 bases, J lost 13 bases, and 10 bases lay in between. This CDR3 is CSARELVFQFF. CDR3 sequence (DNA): TGCAGTGCTAGAGAACTAGTTTTCCAGTTCTTC.

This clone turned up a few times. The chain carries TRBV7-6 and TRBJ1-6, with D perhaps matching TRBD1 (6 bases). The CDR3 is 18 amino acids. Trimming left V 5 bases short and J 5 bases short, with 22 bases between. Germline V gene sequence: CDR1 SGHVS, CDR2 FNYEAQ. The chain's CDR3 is CASSLRQAGTKDNSPLHF. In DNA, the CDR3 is TGTGCCAGCAGCCTCCGGCAGGCAGGGACAAAGGATAATTCACCCCTCCACTTT.

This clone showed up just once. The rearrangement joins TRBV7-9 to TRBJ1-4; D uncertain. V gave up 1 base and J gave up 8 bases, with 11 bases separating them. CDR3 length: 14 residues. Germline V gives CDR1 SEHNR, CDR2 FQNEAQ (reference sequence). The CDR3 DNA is TGTGCCAGCAGCTTAGAGAGGGCAGGAGAAAAACTGTTTTTT. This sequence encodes CASSLERAGEKLFF. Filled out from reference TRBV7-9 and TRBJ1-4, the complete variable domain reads DTGVSQNPRHKITKRGQNVTFRCDPISEHNRLYWYRQTLGQGPEFLTYFQNEAQLEKSRLLSDRFSAERPKGSFSTLEIQRTEQGDSAMYLCASSLERAGEKLFFGSGTQLSVL.

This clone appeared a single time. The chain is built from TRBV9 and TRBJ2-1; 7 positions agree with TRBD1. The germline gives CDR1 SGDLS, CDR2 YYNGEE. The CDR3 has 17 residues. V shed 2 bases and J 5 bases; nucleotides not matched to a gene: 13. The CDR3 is CASSVGQRAPLDNEQFF. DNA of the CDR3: TGTGCCAGCAGCGTGGGACAGAGGGCGCCTTTGGACAATGAGCAGTTCTTC.

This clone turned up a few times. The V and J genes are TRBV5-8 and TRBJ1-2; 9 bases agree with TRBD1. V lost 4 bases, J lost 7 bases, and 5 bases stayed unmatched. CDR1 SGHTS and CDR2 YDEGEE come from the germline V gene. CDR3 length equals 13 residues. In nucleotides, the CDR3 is TGTGCCAGCAGCCGGGGACAGGGAGTTGGCTACACCTTC. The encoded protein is CASSRGQGVGYTF.

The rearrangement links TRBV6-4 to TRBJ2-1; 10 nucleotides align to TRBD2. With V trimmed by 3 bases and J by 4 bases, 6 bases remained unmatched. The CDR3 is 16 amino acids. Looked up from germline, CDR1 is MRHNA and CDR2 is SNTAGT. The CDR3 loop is CASSEDSGGPYNEQFF. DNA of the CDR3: TGTGCCAGCAGTGAGGATAGCGGGGGGCCATACAATGAGCAGTTCTTC.

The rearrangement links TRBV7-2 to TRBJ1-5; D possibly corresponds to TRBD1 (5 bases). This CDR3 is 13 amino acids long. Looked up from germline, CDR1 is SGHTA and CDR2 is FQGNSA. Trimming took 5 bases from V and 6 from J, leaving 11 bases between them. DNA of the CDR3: TGTGCCAGCAGCATCTCCAGGGTTCAGCCCCAGCATTTT. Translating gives CASSISRVQPQHF.

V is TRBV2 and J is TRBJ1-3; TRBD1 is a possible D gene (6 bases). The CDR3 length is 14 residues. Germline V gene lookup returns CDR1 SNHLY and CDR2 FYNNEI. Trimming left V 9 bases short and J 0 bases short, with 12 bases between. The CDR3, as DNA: TGTGCCAGTCAGGGGACCACCTCTGGAAACACCATATATTTT. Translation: CASQGTTSGNTIYF.

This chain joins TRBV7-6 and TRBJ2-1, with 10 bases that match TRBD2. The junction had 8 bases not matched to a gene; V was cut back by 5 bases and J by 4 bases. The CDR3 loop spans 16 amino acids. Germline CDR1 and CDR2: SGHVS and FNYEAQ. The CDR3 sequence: CASSPILAGAYNEQFF. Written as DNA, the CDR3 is TGTGCCAGCAGCCCTATCCTAGCGGGGGCGTACAATGAGCAGTTCTTC.

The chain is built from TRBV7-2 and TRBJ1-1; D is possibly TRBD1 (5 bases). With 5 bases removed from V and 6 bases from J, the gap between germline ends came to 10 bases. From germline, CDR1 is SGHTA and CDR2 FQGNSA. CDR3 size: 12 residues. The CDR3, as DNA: TGTGCCAGCAGCCTCCAGGGCTCTGAAGCTTTCTTT. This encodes CASSLQGSEAFF. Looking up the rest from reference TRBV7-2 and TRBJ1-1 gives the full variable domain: GAGVSQSPSNKVTEKGKDVELRCDPISGHTALYWYRQSLGQGLEFLIYFQGNSAPDKSGLPSDRFSAERTGGSVSTLTIQRTQQEDSAVYLCASSLQGSEAFFGQGTRLTVV.

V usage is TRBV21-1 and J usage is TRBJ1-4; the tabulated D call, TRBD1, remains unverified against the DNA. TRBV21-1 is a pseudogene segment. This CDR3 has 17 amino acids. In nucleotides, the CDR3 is TGTGCCAGCAGCAACGCCCGCGAGGGGGCGCGCGAAGAAAAACTGTTTTTT. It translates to CASSNAREGAREEKLFF.

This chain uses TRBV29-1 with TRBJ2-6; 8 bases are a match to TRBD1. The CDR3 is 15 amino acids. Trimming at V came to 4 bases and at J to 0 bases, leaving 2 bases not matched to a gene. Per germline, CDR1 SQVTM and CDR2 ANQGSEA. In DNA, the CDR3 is TGCAGCGTTGGACAGGGGTACTCTGGGGCCAACGTCCTGACTTTC. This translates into CSVGQGYSGANVLTF.

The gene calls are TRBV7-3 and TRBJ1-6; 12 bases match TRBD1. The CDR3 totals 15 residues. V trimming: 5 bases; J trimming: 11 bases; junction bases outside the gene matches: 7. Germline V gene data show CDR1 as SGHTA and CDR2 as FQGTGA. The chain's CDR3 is CASSAGTGGGTPLHF. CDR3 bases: TGTGCCAGCAGCGCGGGGACAGGGGGCGGAACACCCCTCCACTTT.

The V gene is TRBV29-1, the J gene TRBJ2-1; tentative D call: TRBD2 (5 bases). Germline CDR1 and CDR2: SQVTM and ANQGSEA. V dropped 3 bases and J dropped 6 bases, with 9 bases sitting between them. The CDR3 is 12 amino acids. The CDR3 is CSVDPAGNEQFF. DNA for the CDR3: TGCAGCGTTGATCCCGCGGGCAATGAGCAGTTCTTC.

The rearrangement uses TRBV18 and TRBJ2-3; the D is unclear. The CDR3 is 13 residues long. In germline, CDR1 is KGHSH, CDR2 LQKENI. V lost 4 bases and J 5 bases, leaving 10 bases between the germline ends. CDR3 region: CASSLSGRDTQYF. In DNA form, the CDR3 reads TGTGCCAGCTCACTTTCCGGTCGAGATACGCAGTATTTT.

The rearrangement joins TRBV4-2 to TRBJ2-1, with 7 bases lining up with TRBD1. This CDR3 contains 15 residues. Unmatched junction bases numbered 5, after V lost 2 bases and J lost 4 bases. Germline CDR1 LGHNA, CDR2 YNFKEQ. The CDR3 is CASSQPGQTYNEQFF. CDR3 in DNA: TGTGCCAGCAGCCAACCGGGACAGACATACAATGAGCAGTTCTTC.

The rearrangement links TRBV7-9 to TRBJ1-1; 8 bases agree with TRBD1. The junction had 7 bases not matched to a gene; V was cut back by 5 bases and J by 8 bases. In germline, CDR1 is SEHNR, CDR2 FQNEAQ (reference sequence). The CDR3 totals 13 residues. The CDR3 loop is CASSPTDRAEAFF. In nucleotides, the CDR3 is TGTGCCAGCAGCCCGACGGACAGGGCCGAAGCTTTCTTT.

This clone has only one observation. The chain's CDR3 is CASSPRGNTEAFF. The CDR3 DNA follows: TGTGCCAGCAGCCCCAGGGGGAACACTGAAGCTTTCTTT. The genes are TRBV7-8 and TRBJ1-1; perhaps TRBD1 as D (6 bases). Trimming left V 5 bases short and J 1 base short, with 8 bases between. CDR3 length: 13 amino acids. The germline V gene encodes CDR1 SGHVS and CDR2 FQNEAQ.

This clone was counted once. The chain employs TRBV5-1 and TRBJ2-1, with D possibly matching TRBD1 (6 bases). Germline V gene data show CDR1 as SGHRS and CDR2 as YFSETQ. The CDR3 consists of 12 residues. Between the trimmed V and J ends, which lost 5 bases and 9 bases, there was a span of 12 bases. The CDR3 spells CASSGTRIEQFF. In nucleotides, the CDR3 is TGCGCCAGCAGTGGGACACGGATTGAGCAGTTCTTC.

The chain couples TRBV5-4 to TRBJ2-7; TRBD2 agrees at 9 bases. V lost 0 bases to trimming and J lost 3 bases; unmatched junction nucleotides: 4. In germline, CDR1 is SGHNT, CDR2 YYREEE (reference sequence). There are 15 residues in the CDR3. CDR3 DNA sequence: TGTGCCAGCAGCTTGGCTAGCGGGGACCGCTACGAGCAGTACTTC. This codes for CASSLASGDRYEQYF. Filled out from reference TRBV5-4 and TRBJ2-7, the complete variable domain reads ETGVTQSPTHLIKTRGQQVTLRCSSQSGHNTVSWYQQALGQGPQFIFQYYREEENGRGNFPPRFSGLQFPNYSSELNVNALELDDSALYLCASSLASGDRYEQYFGPGTRLTVT.

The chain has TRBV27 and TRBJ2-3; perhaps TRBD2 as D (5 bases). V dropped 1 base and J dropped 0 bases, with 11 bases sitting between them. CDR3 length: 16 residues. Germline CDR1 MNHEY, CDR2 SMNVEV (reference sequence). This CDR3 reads CASSLWGRGSTDTQYF. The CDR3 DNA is TGTGCCAGCAGTTTATGGGGTCGAGGGAGCACAGATACGCAGTATTTT.

DNA for the CDR3: TGTGCCAGTACCCCCACAGGAACGGTCGGCGAAAAACTGTTTTTT. It yields the protein CASTPTGTVGEKLFF. The V call is TRBV19, the J call TRBJ1-4; perhaps TRBD1 as D (5 bases). V shed 7 bases and J shed 8 bases, with 20 bases lying between them. Germline CDR1 reads LNHDA; CDR2 reads SQIVND (reference sequence). This CDR3 comprises 15 residues.